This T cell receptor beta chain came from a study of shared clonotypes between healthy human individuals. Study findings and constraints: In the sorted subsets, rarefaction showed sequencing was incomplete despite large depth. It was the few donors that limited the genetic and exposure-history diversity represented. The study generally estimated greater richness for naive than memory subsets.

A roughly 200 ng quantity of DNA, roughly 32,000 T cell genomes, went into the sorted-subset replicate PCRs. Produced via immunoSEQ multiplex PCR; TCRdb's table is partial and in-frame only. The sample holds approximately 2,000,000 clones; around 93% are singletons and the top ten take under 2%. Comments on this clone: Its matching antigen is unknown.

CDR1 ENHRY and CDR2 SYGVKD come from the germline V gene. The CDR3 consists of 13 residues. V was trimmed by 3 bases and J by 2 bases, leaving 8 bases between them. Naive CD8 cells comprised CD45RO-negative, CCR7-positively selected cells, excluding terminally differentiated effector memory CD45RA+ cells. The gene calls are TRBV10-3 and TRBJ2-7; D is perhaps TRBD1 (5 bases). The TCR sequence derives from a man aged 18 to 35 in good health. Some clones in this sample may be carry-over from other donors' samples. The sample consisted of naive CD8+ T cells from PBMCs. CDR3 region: CAISEDSTYEQYF. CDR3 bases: TGTGCCATCAGTGAAGACAGCACCTACGAGCAGTACTTC.